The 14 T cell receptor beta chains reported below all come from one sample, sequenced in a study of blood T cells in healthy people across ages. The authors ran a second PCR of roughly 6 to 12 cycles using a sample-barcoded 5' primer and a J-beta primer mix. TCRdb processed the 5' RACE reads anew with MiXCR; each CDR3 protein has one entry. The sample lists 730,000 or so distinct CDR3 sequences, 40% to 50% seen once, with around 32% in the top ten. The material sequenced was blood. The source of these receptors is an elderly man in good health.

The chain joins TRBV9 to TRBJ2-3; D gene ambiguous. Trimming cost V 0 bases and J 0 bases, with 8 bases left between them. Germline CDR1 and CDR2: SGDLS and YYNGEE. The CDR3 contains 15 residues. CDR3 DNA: TGTGCCAGCAGCGTAGCTCTCAGGAGCACAGATACGCAGTATTTT. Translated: CASSVALRSTDTQYF. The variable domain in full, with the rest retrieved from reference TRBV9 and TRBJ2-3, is DSGVTQTPKHLITATGQRVTLRCSPRSGDLSVYWYQQSLDQGLQFLIQYYNGEERAKGNILERFSAQQFPDLHSELNLSSLELGDSALYFCASSVALRSTDTQYFGPGTRLTVL.

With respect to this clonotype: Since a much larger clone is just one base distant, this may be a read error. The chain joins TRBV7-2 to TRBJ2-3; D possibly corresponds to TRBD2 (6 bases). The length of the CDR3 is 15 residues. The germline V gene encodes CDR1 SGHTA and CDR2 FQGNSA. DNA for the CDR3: TGTGCCAGCAGCCCTGCTGGGACTTTACCAGATGCGCAGTATTTT. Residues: CASSPAGTLPDAQYF.

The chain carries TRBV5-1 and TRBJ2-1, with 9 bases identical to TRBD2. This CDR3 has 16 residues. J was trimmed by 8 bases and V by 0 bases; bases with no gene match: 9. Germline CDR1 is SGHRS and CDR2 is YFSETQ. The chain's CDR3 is CASSLDGAGGPDEQFF. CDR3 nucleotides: TGCGCCAGCAGCTTGGATGGGGCGGGAGGGCCGGATGAGCAGTTCTTC.

The chain's CDR3 is CSAGGSGSVYNEQFF. CDR3 DNA: TGCAGTGCTGGAGGGAGTGGGAGTGTATACAATGAGCAGTTCTTC. The chain recombines TRBV20-1 with TRBJ2-1, with D possibly TRBD2 on 6 matching bases. The CDR3 totals 15 residues. V shed 5 bases and J shed 4 bases, with 18 bases lying between them. CDR1 is DFQATT and CDR2 is SNEGSKA in the germline V gene (reference sequence).

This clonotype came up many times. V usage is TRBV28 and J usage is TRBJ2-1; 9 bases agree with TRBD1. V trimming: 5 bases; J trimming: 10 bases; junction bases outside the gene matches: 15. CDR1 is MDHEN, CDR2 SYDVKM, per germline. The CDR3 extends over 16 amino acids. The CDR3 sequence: CASSLGQGRYRKEQFF. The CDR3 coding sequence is TGTGCCAGCAGTCTAGGACAGGGGAGATACCGGAAGGAGCAGTTCTTC. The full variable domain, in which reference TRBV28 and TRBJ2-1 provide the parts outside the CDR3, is DVKVTQSSRYLVKRTGEKVFLECVQDMDHENMFWYRQDPGLGLRLIYFSYDVKMKEKGDIPEGYSVSREKKERFSLILESASTNQTSMYLCASSLGQGRYRKEQFFGPGTRLTVL.

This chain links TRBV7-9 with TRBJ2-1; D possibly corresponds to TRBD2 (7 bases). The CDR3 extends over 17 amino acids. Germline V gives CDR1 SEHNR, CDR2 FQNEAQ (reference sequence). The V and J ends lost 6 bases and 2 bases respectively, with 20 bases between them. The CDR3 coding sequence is TGTGCCAGCAGACGTATTGGGGGGGCGGTCACCTACAATGAGCAGTTCTTC. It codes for CASRRIGGAVTYNEQFF.

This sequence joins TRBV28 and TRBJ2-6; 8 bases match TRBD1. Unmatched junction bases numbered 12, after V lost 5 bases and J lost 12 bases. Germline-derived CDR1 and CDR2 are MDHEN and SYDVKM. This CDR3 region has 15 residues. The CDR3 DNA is TGTGCCAGCAGTCTCGGACAGGGCCCTTACGGCGTCCTGACTTTC. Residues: CASSLGQGPYGVLTF.

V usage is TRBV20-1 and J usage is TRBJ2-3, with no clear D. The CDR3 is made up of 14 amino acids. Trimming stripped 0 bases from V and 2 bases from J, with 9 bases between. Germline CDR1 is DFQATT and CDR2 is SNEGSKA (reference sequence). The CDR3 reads CSARDPLYTDTQYF. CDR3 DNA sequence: TGCAGTGCTAGAGACCCCCTCTACACAGATACGCAGTATTTT.

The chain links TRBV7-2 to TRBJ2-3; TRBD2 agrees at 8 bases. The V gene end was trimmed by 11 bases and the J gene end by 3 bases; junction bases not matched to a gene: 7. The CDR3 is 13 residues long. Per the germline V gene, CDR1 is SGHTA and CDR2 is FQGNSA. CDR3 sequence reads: CASRGGRTDTQYF. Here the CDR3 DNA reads TGTGCCTCACGCGGGGGGCGGACAGATACGCAGTATTTT.

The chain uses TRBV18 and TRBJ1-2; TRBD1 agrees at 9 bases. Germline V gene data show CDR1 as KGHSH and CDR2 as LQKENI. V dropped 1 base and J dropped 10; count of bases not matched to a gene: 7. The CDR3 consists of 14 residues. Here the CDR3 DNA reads TGTGCCAGCTCACCACAAAGGGGACAGGGTGTCTACACCTTC. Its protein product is CASSPQRGQGVYTF.

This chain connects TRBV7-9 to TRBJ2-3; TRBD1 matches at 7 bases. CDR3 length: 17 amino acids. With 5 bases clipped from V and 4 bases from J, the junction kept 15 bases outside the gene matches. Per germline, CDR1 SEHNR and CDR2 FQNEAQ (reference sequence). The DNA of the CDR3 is TGTGCCAGCAGCGGACGACGAAGGACAGGACGTTCAGATACGCAGTATTTT. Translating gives CASSGRRRTGRSDTQYF.

CDR3 amino acids: CASSLEGIGDIQYF. The DNA for the CDR3 is TGCGCCAGCAGCTTGGAAGGGATTGGGGACATTCAGTACTTC. The rearrangement joins TRBV5-1 to TRBJ2-4; D gene uncertain. The CDR3 sequence is 14 residues long. Germline values: CDR1 SGHRS, CDR2 YFSETQ. V lost 0 bases and J 8 bases, leaving 12 bases between the germline ends. Variable domain in full (rest from reference TRBV5-1 and TRBJ2-4): KAGVTQTPRYLIKTRGQQVTLSCSPISGHRSVSWYQQTPGQGLQFLFEYFSETQRNKGNFPGRFSGRQFSNSRSEMNVSTLELGDSALYLCASSLEGIGDIQYFGAGTRLSVL.

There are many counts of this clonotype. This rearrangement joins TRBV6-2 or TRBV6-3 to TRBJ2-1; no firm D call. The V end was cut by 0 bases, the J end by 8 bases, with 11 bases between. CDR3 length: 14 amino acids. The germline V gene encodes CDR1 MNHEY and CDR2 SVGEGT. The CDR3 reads CASSYSIEKYEQFF. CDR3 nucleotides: TGTGCCAGCAGTTACTCGATTGAGAAATATGAGCAGTTCTTC.

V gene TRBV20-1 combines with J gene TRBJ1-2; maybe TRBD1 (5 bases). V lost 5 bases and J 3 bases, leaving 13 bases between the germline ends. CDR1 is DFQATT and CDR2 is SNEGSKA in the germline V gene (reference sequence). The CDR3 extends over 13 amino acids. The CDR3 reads CSAQPGVYYGYTF. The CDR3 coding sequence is TGCAGTGCTCAACCGGGGGTATACTATGGCTACACCTTC.